One and the same sample provided the 16 T cell receptor beta chains below, sequenced in a study of T cell repertoires in cytomegalovirus infection. TCRdb redid the calling of the reads with MiXCR, one entry per CDR3 protein. This table holds about 900,000 distinct CDR3 sequences, around 30% found once. These TCRs are of unknown antigen specificity. Sequencing used cultured CD8+ T cells from PBMCs, obtained from culture after CMV antigen stimulation. Source of these receptors: a human donor in good health (CMV status not recorded). Some clones in this sample may be carry-over from other donors' samples.

The chain combines TRBV20-1 with TRBJ2-3; 10 nucleotides agree with TRBD2. The CDR3 length is 16 residues. Germline V gene sequence: CDR1 DFQATT, CDR2 SNEGSKA (reference sequence). Trimming took 5 bases from V and 0 from J; bases not matched to a gene: 8. CDR3 sequence: CSARSSGGTSTDTQYF. The CDR3 DNA sequence: TGCAGTGCTCGATCTAGCGGGGGCACTAGCACAGATACGCAGTATTTT.

This clonotype was detected only a few times. The chain carries TRBV5-1 and TRBJ2-1; 10 bases line up with TRBD2. CDR3 size: 17 residues. The V gene end was trimmed by 0 bases and the J gene end by 0 bases; junction bases not matched to a gene: 3. CDR1 is SGHRS, CDR2 YFSETQ, per germline. The CDR3 sequence is CASSLGTSGNSYNEQFF. The CDR3 region has the DNA TGCGCCAGCAGCTTGGGAACTAGCGGGAACTCCTACAATGAGCAGTTCTTC. Full variable domain (outside the CDR3, taken from reference TRBV5-1 and TRBJ2-1): KAGVTQTPRYLIKTRGQQVTLSCSPISGHRSVSWYQQTPGQGLQFLFEYFSETQRNKGNFPGRFSGRQFSNSRSEMNVSTLELGDSALYLCASSLGTSGNSYNEQFFGPGTRLTVL.

V usage is TRBV2 and J usage is TRBJ1-2; 7 positions agree with TRBD1. The J segment lost 2 bases and the V segment lost 8 bases, leaving 8 bases of the junction unmatched. The CDR3 runs to 14 residues. Germline loops: CDR1 SNHLY, CDR2 FYNNEI. The CDR3 DNA reads TGTGCCAGCCCAGGGGGGGACCTAAACTATGGCTACACCTTC. Residues: CASPGGDLNYGYTF.

This clonotype was counted between two and nine times. The rearrangement links TRBV10-3 to TRBJ1-3; the D is unclear. Germline V gene sequence: CDR1 ENHRY, CDR2 SYGVKD. The CDR3 is made up of 11 amino acids. V was shortened by 10 bases and J by 3 bases, with 7 bases between the two germline ends. The CDR3 region is CATMGGNTIYF. DNA for the CDR3: TGTGCCACCATGGGTGGAAACACCATATATTTT.

The V and J genes are TRBV7-3 and TRBJ1-2; D is possibly TRBD1 (5 bases). CDR1 and CDR2 from the germline V gene are SGHTA and FQGTGA. The germline V and J ends were trimmed by 7 bases and 3 bases, with 18 bases remaining between them. This CDR3 is built from 15 residues. The CDR3 DNA reads TGTGCCAGCACCCTGATACGGGGGGTCGACTATGGCTACACCTTC. The encoded protein is CASTLIRGVDYGYTF.

This clonotype was seen a single time. This chain links TRBV5-5 with TRBJ2-1; TRBD1 aligns across 8 bases. Germline assignment: CDR1 SGHKS and CDR2 YYEKEE (reference sequence). CDR3 length equals 19 residues. The trim removed 5 bases at V and 1 base at J, leaving 17 bases unmatched. CDR3 nucleotide sequence: TGTGCCAGCAGGGAGGGGGACAGGAAGGCCAGGCCGTCCTACAATGAGCAGTTCTTC. The encoded protein is CASREGDRKARPSYNEQFF. Full variable domain (outside the CDR3, taken from reference TRBV5-5 and TRBJ2-1): DAGVTQSPTHLIKTRGQQVTLRCSPISGHKSVSWYQQVLGQGPQFIFQYYEKEERGRGNFPDRFSARQFPNYSSELNVNALLLGDSALYLCASREGDRKARPSYNEQFFGPGTRLTVL.

This clonotype was seen many times. The gene calls are TRBV12-3 or TRBV12-4 and TRBJ1-2; 11 bases are a match to TRBD1. The junction had 3 bases not matched to a gene; V was cut back by 5 bases and J by 4 bases. The CDR3 consists of 14 residues. CDR3 sequence reads: CASSGQGASYGYTF. DNA for the CDR3: TGTGCCAGCAGTGGACAGGGGGCTAGCTATGGCTACACCTTC.

The rearrangement uses TRBV2 and TRBJ1-1; unclear D gene. This CDR3 comprises 17 residues. The V and J ends lost 0 bases and 1 base respectively, with 15 bases between them. The V gene's germline CDR1 is SNHLY and CDR2 FYNNEI. CDR3 bases: TGTGCCAGCAGTGAAGCGCTTGTGGGCCCCTCGAACACTGAAGCTTTCTTT. Translated: CASSEALVGPSNTEAFF.

This clonotype has more than one count but fewer than ten. The genes are TRBV6-2 or TRBV6-3 and TRBJ1-2; no firm D call. The CDR3 is made up of 15 amino acids. Germline V lookup: CDR1 MNHEY, CDR2 SVGEGT. V gave up 2 bases and J gave up 4 bases, with 14 bases separating them. For the CDR3, the DNA is TGTGCCAGCAGTTACCCAGTAGAGGACTTCTATGGCTACACCTTC. Amino acid sequence: CASSYPVEDFYGYTF.

This chain connects TRBV25-1 to TRBJ1-2, with a possible D match to TRBD1 (6 bases). This CDR3 has 16 amino acids. CDR1 is MGHDK and CDR2 is SYGVNS in the germline V gene. V was clipped by 0 bases and J by 8 bases, with 19 bases between them. CDR3 in amino acids: CASSEYLEQGGKGYTF. Written as DNA, the CDR3 is TGTGCCAGCAGTGAATATTTAGAACAGGGAGGCAAGGGCTACACCTTC.

The chain carries TRBV20-1 and TRBJ1-2; no firm D call. Trimming removed 3 bases from V and 0 bases from J, with 17 bases in between. CDR1 and CDR2 from the germline V gene are DFQATT and SNEGSKA (reference sequence). The CDR3 runs to 16 residues. CDR3 nucleotide sequence: TGCAGTGCTAGGCCCCTTCTGGGAGAACCTAACTATGGCTACACCTTC. Its translation is CSARPLLGEPNYGYTF.

About this clonotype: This clone may be a read error of a much larger clone one base away. The genes are TRBV7-3 and TRBJ2-7; perhaps TRBD2 as D (6 bases). The V end was cut by 1 base, the J end by 0 bases, with 16 bases between. Per germline, CDR1 SGHTA and CDR2 FQGTGA. There are 17 residues in the CDR3. This CDR3 reads CASSLMGRGRRSYEQYV. In DNA form, the CDR3 reads TGTGCCAGCAGCTTAATGGGACGGGGGAGACGCTCCTACGAGCAGTACGTC.

This clonotype occurred a few times. This chain links TRBV27 with TRBJ1-1; D not resolved. Germline CDR1 is MNHEY and CDR2 is SMNVEV (reference sequence). The CDR3 has 16 amino acids. DNA of the CDR3: TGTGCTATCTTTTATGGCAACCCAGACGGTCGCACTGAAGCTTTCTTT. This codes for CAIFYGNPDGRTEAFF.

This clonotype was observed a handful of times. The rearrangement uses TRBV10-3 and TRBJ2-2; D is ambiguous. Germline loops: CDR1 ENHRY, CDR2 SYGVKD. Trimming removed 11 bases at V and 0 bases at J, with 19 bases between. This CDR3 contains 16 residues. The CDR3 DNA reads TGTGCCCTTCTGGTTGACTCCCTTGCGAACACCGGGGAGCTGTTTTTT. It is translated as CALLVDSLANTGELFF.

The V gene is TRBV11-3, the J gene TRBJ2-1; 7 nucleotides line up with TRBD1. The germline CDR1 and CDR2 sequences are SGHNT and YENEEA. The V gene end was trimmed by 5 bases and the J gene end by 7 bases; junction bases not matched to a gene: 8. The CDR3 is made up of 14 amino acids. This chain's CDR3 is CASSPPTGKNEQFF. CDR3 nucleotide sequence: TGTGCCAGCAGCCCACCGACAGGGAAGAATGAGCAGTTCTTC.

The V gene is TRBV4-1, the J gene TRBJ1-6; D not certain. The V gene's germline CDR1 is MGHRA and CDR2 YSYEKL. V was cut by 3 bases and J by 0 bases, with 9 bases left in between. CDR3 length: 16 amino acids. The CDR3 DNA reads as TGCGCCAGCAGCCAGAAGGCTGTCTCCTATAATTCACCCCTCCACTTT. Translated: CASSQKAVSYNSPLHF.